What follows are 5 T cell receptor beta chains derived from one specimen sequenced in a study of T-cell memory formation after mild COVID-19. TCRdb re-called the 5' RACE reads through MiXCR, storing one row per CDR3 protein. The sample has around 340,000 distinct CDR3 sequences; 12% to 15% are singletons. The sample was PBMCs or a T cell subset sorted from them (not recorded which). The origin of the receptors is a man aged 18 to 29 who had mild COVID-19 (a few samples of this study predate the infection). Cell type and time point are not known.

This sequence joins TRBV14 and TRBJ2-7; 7 bases align to TRBD1. The CDR3 sequence is 16 residues long. From germline, CDR1 is SGHDN and CDR2 FVKESK. With 0 bases clipped from V and 3 bases from J, the junction kept 8 bases outside the gene matches. DNA for the CDR3: TGTGCCAGCAGCCAAGATTACGGACAGGAAGGCTACGAGCAGTACTTC. Translation: CASSQDYGQEGYEQYF.

This rearrangement joins TRBV28 to TRBJ2-3; 11 bases align to TRBD2. V lost 8 bases to trimming and J lost 4 bases; unmatched junction nucleotides: 5. The germline CDR1 and CDR2 sequences are MDHEN and SYDVKM. The CDR3 contains 14 residues. CDR3 nucleotides: TGTGCCAGCCGTAGCGGGGGGGCCCCAGATACGCAGTATTTT. Its translation: CASRSGGAPDTQYF.

This clonotype was counted only a few times. The V and J genes are TRBV4-3 and TRBJ2-5; 11 nucleotides align to TRBD2. Germline V CDR1 and CDR2: LGHNA, YSLEER. This CDR3 region has 18 residues. J gave up 5 bases and V 0 bases, and 11 bases lay outside the gene matches. The CDR3 is CASSQDGLAGGYKETQYF. CDR3 bases: TGCGCCAGCAGCCAAGATGGGCTAGCGGGGGGCTACAAGGAGACCCAGTACTTC.

This chain joins TRBV2 and TRBJ1-1; D gene uncertain. The CDR3 runs 13 residues. CDR1 is SNHLY and CDR2 is FYNNEI in the germline V gene. V was shortened by 11 bases and J by 0 bases, with 13 bases between the two germline ends. As DNA, the CDR3 is TGTGCCCTCGGGCGGGAAATGAACACTGAAGCTTTCTTT. Protein sequence: CALGREMNTEAFF.

The chain uses TRBV4-3 and TRBJ2-3, with TRBD1 identical over 9 bases. The germline V gene has CDR1 LGHNA and CDR2 YSLEER. V lost 0 bases to trimming and J lost 4 bases; unmatched junction nucleotides: 11. This CDR3 contains 18 residues. The CDR3: CASSQEIIPGQGSDTQYF. CDR3 bases: TGCGCCAGCAGCCAAGAAATCATTCCGGGACAGGGATCAGATACGCAGTATTTT.